The 16 T cell receptor beta chains in this list originate from one sample, sequenced in a study of control samples from healthy donors and cancer patients. Profiled with immunoSEQ multiplex PCR; TCRdb holds only in-frame clones, not every one. This table holds about 150,000 clones, about 93% found once. Source material: blood. The receptor set was obtained from a woman aged 30 to 39 in good health.

The genes are TRBV19 and TRBJ1-6; the D is unclear. Germline CDR1 is LNHDA and CDR2 is SQIVND (reference sequence). This CDR3 spans 14 amino acids. The V and J ends lost 6 bases and 8 bases respectively, with 14 bases between them. The CDR3 nucleotides read TGTGCCAGTAGCGCATTAGGGCGTGATTCACCCCTCCACTTT. It encodes CASSALGRDSPLHF.

The V and J genes are TRBV24-1 and TRBJ2-2; D unresolved. V was shortened by 2 bases and J by 4 bases, with 7 bases between the two germline ends. In germline, CDR1 is KGHDR, CDR2 SFDVKD. CDR3 length equals 14 residues. The CDR3 is CATSDSRSTGELFF. In nucleotides, the CDR3 is TGTGCCACCAGTGATTCTAGGAGCACCGGGGAGCTGTTTTTT.

This sequence joins TRBV25-1 and TRBJ2-7; 11 nucleotides match TRBD2. V lost 1 base and J lost 3; bases outside the gene matches: 5. The CDR3 sequence is 16 residues long. Germline values: CDR1 MGHDK, CDR2 SYGVNS. The CDR3 protein is CASSELTSGADYEQYF. The CDR3 bases are TGTGCCAGCAGTGAATTGACTAGCGGGGCGGACTACGAGCAGTACTTC.

This sequence joins TRBV28 and TRBJ2-1; 8 bases are shared with TRBD2. The trim removed 10 bases at V and 0 bases at J, leaving 17 bases unmatched. Looked up from germline, CDR1 is MDHEN and CDR2 is SYDVKM. This CDR3 contains 18 residues. CDR3 DNA: TGTGCCACCGGGGGGGGCCTAGAGATAAGGAGCTCCTACAATGAGCAGTTCTTC. Translating gives CATGGGLEIRSSYNEQFF.

The J gene is TRBJ2-3, the V gene TRBV6-1; D call uncertain. There are 15 residues in the CDR3. Germline lookup yields CDR1 MNHNS and CDR2 SASEGT. The germline V and J ends were trimmed by 0 bases and 4 bases, with 11 bases remaining between them. The CDR3 is CASSEAGHGPDTQYF. The CDR3 nucleotides read TGTGCCAGCAGTGAAGCCGGGCACGGACCAGATACGCAGTATTTT.

This chain uses TRBV6-5 with TRBJ2-7; 7 positions agree with TRBD1. V trimming: 6 bases; J trimming: 3 bases; junction bases outside the gene matches: 11. The V gene's germline CDR1 is MNHEY and CDR2 SVGAGI. This CDR3 spans 15 amino acids. CDR3 in amino acids: CASRFGLRGFYEQYF. Here the CDR3 DNA reads TGTGCCAGCAGATTCGGACTCAGGGGGTTCTACGAGCAGTACTTC.

This chain uses TRBV6-5 with TRBJ1-3; possibly TRBD1 for D (5 bases). The CDR3 is 14 amino acids. Germline CDR1 is MNHEY and CDR2 is SVGAGI. V was trimmed by 6 bases and J by 4 bases, leaving 13 bases between them. CDR3 sequence: CASSHLTDGNTIYF. DNA of the CDR3: TGTGCCAGCAGCCACCTGACAGACGGAAACACCATATATTTT.

The rearrangement joins TRBV19 to TRBJ1-2; 10 bases fit TRBD1. The CDR3 extends over 14 amino acids. V trimming: 6 bases; J trimming: 2 bases; junction bases outside the gene matches: 3. Germline V gives CDR1 LNHDA, CDR2 SQIVND (reference sequence). Written as DNA, the CDR3 is TGTGCCAGTAGCGACAGGGGGCACAACTATGGCTACACCTTC. It specifies CASSDRGHNYGYTF.

This chain links TRBV25-1 with TRBJ2-7; TRBD1 matches 12 bases. The CDR3 totals 14 residues. Germline CDR1 is MGHDK and CDR2 is SYGVNS. The V gene end was trimmed by 6 bases and the J gene end by 6 bases; junction bases not matched to a gene: 6. CDR3 residues: CASSAGQGAIEQYF. In nucleotides, the CDR3 is TGTGCCAGCAGCGCGGGACAGGGGGCGATCGAGCAGTACTTC.

This clone was observed once. The chain combines TRBV4-1 with TRBJ1-3; D is unclear. The germline V gene encodes CDR1 MGHRA and CDR2 YSYEKL. V lost 9 bases to trimming and J lost 0 bases, with 15 bases between them. CDR3 length: 15 residues. CDR3 amino acids: CASHAQPISGNTIYF. The DNA for the CDR3 is TGCGCCAGTCACGCCCAGCCGATCTCTGGAAACACCATATATTTT.

The rearrangement joins TRBV9 to TRBJ2-2; D gene ambiguous. V was pared by 2 bases and J by 6 bases, with 11 bases between. The CDR3 covers 14 residues. Germline CDR1 is SGDLS and CDR2 is YYNGEE. The CDR3 DNA follows: TGTGCCAGCAGCGTGGGAAGAGGACCCGGGGAGCTGTTTTTT. Protein: CASSVGRGPGELFF. The variable domain in full, with the rest retrieved from reference TRBV9 and TRBJ2-2, is DSGVTQTPKHLITATGQRVTLRCSPRSGDLSVYWYQQSLDQGLQFLIQYYNGEERAKGNILERFSAQQFPDLHSELNLSSLELGDSALYFCASSVGRGPGELFFGEGSRLTVL.

A note on this clone: Within the sample, other DNA sequences also encode this same CDR3. The J gene is TRBJ2-5, the V gene TRBV29-1; no firm D call. Germline CDR1 and CDR2: SQVTM and ANQGSEA. The CDR3 spans 12 residues. The germline V and J ends were trimmed by 3 bases and 2 bases, with 7 bases remaining between them. The CDR3 region is CSVERQQETQYF. CDR3 in DNA: TGCAGCGTTGAGAGGCAGCAAGAGACCCAGTACTTC.

The rearrangement uses TRBV7-2 and TRBJ2-2, with 8 bases identical to TRBD1. Germline loops: CDR1 SGHTA, CDR2 FQGNSA. CDR3 size: 16 residues. After removal of 3 bases from V and 6 bases from J, the junction contained 9 bases not matched to a gene. For the CDR3, the DNA is TGTGCCAGCAGCTTCCTGGACAGGGCTTTAGCCGGGGAGCTGTTTTTT. As protein: CASSFLDRALAGELFF.

V is TRBV19 and J is TRBJ2-6; D ambiguous. The CDR3 totals 16 residues. Germline loops: CDR1 LNHDA, CDR2 SQIVND (reference sequence). V gave up 3 bases and J gave up 4 bases, with 13 bases separating them. CDR3 in amino acids: CASSIIWGTGANVLTF. The DNA for the CDR3 is TGTGCCAGTAGTATTATATGGGGTACCGGGGCCAACGTCCTGACTTTC.

The chain has TRBV7-6 and TRBJ2-3; D is perhaps TRBD1 (6 bases). TRBJ1-5 matches the DNA end more closely, so the J call is doubtful. This CDR3 spans 15 amino acids. Looked up from germline, CDR1 is SGHVS and CDR2 is FNYEAQ. CDR3 DNA: TGTGCCAGCAGCCATGGGGGCGGTTCCACAGATACGCAGCATTTT. This encodes CASSHGGGSTDTQHF.

The chain employs TRBV7-2 and TRBJ1-3; no firm D call. The CDR3 consists of 15 residues. The V end was cut by 2 bases, the J end by 0 bases, with 8 bases between. Germline V CDR1 and CDR2: SGHTA, FQGNSA. The CDR3 reads CASSLQDFSGNTIYF. The CDR3 DNA follows: TGTGCCAGCAGCTTACAGGATTTCTCTGGAAACACCATATATTTT.